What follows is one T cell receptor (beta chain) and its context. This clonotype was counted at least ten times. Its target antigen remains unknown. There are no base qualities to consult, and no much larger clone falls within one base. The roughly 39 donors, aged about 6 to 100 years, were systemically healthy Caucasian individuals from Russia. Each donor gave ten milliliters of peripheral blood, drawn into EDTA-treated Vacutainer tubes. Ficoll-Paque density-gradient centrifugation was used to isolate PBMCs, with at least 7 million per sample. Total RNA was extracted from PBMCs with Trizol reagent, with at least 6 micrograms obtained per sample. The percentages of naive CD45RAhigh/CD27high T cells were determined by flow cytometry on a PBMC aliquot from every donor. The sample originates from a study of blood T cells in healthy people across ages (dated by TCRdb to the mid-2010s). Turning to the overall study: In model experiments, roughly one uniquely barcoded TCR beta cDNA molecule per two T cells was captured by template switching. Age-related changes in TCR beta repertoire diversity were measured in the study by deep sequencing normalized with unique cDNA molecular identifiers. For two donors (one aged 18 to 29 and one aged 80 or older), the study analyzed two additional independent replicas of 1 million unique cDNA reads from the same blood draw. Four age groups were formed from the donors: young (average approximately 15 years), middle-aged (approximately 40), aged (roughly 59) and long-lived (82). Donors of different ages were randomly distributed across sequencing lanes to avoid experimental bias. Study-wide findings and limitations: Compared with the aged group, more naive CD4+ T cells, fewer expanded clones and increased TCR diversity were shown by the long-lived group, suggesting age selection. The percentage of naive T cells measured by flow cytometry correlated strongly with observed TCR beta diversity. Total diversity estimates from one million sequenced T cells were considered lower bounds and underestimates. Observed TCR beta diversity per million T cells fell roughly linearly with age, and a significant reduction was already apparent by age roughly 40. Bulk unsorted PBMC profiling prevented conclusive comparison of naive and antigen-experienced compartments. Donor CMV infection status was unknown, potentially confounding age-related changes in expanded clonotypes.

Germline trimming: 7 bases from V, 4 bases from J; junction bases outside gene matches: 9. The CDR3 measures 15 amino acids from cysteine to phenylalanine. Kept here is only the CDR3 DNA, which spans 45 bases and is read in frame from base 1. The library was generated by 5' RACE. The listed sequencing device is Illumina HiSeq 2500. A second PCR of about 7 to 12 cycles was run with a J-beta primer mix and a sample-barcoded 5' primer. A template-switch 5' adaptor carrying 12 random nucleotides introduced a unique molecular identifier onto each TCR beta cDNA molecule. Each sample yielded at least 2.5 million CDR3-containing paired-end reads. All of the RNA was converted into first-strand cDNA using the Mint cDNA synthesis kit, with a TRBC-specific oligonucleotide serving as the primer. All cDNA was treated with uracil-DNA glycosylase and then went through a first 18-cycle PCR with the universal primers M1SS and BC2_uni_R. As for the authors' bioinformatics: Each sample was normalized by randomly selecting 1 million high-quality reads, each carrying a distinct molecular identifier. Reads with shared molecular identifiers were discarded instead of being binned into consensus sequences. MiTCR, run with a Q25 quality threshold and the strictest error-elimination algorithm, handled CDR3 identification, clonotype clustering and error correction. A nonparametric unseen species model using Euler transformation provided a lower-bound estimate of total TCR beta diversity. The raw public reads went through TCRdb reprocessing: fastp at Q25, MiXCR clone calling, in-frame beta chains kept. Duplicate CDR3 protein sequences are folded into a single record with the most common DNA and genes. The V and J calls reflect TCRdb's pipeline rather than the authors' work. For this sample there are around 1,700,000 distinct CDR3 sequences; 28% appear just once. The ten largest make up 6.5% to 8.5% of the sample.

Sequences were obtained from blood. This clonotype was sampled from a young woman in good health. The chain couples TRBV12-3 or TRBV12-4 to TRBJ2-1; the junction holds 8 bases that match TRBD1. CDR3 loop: CASTGGRGPYNEQFF. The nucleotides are TGTGCCAGCACGGGCGGCAGGGGGCCTTACAATGAGCAGTTCTTC.